The 4 T cell receptor beta chains given below trace back to one sample, sequenced in a study of T cells after yellow fever vaccination. TCRdb fed the 5' RACE reads into MiXCR, producing one record per CDR3 protein. The sample consists of under 600,000 distinct CDR3 sequences, approximately 12% of them appearing once. The sequenced sample was PBMCs, obtained on the day of the yellow fever booster vaccination. The source is a man aged 25-45 years who received the YFV17D yellow fever vaccine.

This clonotype was seen a handful of times. The CDR3 region is CASSLAGGIWEQYF. CDR3 in DNA: TGTGCCAGCAGTCTAGCTGGGGGGATTTGGGAGCAGTACTTC. This chain links TRBV27 with TRBJ2-7, with TRBD2 as a possible D gene (6 bases). Germline values: CDR1 MNHEY, CDR2 SMNVEV (reference sequence). V was trimmed by 5 bases and J by 7 bases, leaving 18 bases between them. The CDR3 length is 14 residues.

In its sample, this clonotype was seen a few times. The rearrangement links TRBV20-1 to TRBJ2-5, with TRBD1 matching over 12 bases. Germline CDR1 is DFQATT and CDR2 is SNEGSKA (reference sequence). The CDR3 is made up of 15 amino acids. Germline trimming cut 3 bases from V and 4 bases from J; bases unmatched to any gene: 6. The DNA for the CDR3 is TGCAGTGCTAGGCAGGGACAGGGGGCGGGAGAGACCCAGTACTTC. Its translation is CSARQGQGAGETQYF.

CDR3 sequence (DNA): TGCAGTGCTCTCAACCCGGGAGTAGCTCTAAGCACAGATACGCAGTATTTT. It specifies CSALNPGVALSTDTQYF. V and J are TRBV20-1 and TRBJ2-3, with D maybe TRBD2 (6 bases). The CDR3 consists of 17 residues. Per the germline V gene, CDR1 is DFQATT and CDR2 is SNEGSKA (reference sequence). V shed 5 bases and J shed 0 bases, with 21 bases lying between them.

There are a few counts of this clonotype. The J gene is TRBJ2-7, the V gene TRBV18, with D possibly being TRBD2 (6 bases). The CDR3 contains 14 residues. From germline, CDR1 is KGHSH and CDR2 LQKENI. V was shortened by 1 base and J by 4 bases, with 11 bases between the two germline ends. CDR3 coding DNA: TGTGCCAGCTCACCACAGCAGGAGGGATACGAGCAGTACTTC. It yields the protein CASSPQQEGYEQYF. The full variable domain, completed using reference TRBV18 and TRBJ2-7, is NAGVMQNPRHLVRRRGQEARLRCSPMKGHSHVYWYRQLPEEGLKFMVYLQKENIIDESGMPKERFSAEFPKEGPSILRIQQVVRGDSAAYFCASSPQQEGYEQYFGPGTRLTVT.